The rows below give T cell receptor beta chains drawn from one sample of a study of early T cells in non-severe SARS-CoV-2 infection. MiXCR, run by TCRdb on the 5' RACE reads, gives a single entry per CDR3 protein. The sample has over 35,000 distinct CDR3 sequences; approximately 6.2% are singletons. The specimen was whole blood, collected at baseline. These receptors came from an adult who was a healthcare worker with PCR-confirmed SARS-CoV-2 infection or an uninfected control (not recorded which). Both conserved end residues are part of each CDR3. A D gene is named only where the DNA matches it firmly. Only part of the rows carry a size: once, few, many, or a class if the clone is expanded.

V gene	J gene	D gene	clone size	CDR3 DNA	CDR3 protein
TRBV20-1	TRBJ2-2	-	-	TGCAGTGTTACCCGGGACAACAGTCCCGGGGAGCTGTTTTTT	CSVTRDNSPGELFF
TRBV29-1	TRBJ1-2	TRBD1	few	TGCAGCGCGGGACAGGGTGGAGGCTACACCTTC	CSAGQGGGYTF
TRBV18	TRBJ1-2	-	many	TGTGCCAGCTCACCGGGGGATGGCTACACCTTC	CASSPGDGYTF
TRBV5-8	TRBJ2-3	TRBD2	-	TGTGCCAGCAGCTTACCGACTAGCCGCACAGATACGCAGTATTTT	CASSLPTSRTDTQYF
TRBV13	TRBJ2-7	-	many	TGTGCCAGCAGCTCAACCCTCTGGGGGAACCACGAGCAGTACTTC	CASSSTLWGNHEQYF
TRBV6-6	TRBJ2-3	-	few	TGTGCCAGCAGCCGACGACTTGGCGGGACCACAGATACGCAGTATTTT	CASSRRLGGTTDTQYF
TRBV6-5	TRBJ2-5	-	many	TGTGCCAGCAGTTGGTCAGTCCAAGAGACCCAGTACTTC	CASSWSVQETQYF
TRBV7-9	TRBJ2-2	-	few	TGTGCCAGCGGATTGACGAACACCGGGGAGCTGTTTTTT	CASGLTNTGELFF
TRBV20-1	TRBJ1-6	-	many	TGCAGTGCTAGACCCGACACTAGTTCACCCCTCCACTTT	CSARPDTSSPLHF
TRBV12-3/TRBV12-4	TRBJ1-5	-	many	TGTGCCAGCAGTTTAGCGCCTGGGGGCCATCAGCCCCAGCATTTT	CASSLAPGGHQPQHF
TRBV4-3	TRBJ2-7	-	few	TGCGCCAGCAGCCAAGGGACTTGGAACGAGCAGTACTTC	CASSQGTWNEQYF
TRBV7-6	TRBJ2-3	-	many	TGTGCCAGCAGCTTAACAGCGGCCCCAGATACGCAGTATTTT	CASSLTAAPDTQYF
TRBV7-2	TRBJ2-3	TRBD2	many	TGTGCCAGCAGCTTACGCGGGGGACGGGGAGATACGCAGTATTTT	CASSLRGGRGDTQYF
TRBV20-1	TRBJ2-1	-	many	TGCAGTGCGAGAGTGGGTGTAGGGATCTCCTACAATGAGCAGTTCTTC	CSARVGVGISYNEQFF
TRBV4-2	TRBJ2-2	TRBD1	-	TGTGCCAGCAGCTACGACAGGGTTGGCGGGGAGCTGTTTTTT	CASSYDRVGGELFF
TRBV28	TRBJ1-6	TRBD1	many	TGTGCCAGCAGTCAACTCCACTGGACAGGACCTTATAATTCACCCCTCCACTTT	CASSQLHWTGPYNSPLHF
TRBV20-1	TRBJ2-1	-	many	TGCAGTGCTAGAGCGGCCGGGGCGGGGATCAGCAATGAGCAGTTCTTC	CSARAAGAGISNEQFF
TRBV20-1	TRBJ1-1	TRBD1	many	TGCAGTGCTAGGGACCTAGGACAGGGCCCAAACACTGAAGCTTTCTTT	CSARDLGQGPNTEAFF
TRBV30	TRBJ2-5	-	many	TGTGCCTGGAGTGTTGGGGGACTGGAGACCCAGTACTTC	CAWSVGGLETQYF
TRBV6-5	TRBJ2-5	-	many	TGTGCCAGCAGTTACTCAGGGGTCCAAGAGACCCAGTACTTC	CASSYSGVQETQYF
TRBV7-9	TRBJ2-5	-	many	TGTGCCAGCAGCCTCCCCCTGGAGACCCAGTACTTC	CASSLPLETQYF
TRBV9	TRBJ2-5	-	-	TGTGCCAGCAGGGCGTTTCTGCGCGAGACCCAGTACTTC	CASRAFLRETQYF
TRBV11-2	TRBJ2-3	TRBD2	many	TGTGCCAGCAGCTTAAATGGGGCGGGAGACACAGATACGCAGTATTTT	CASSLNGAGDTDTQYF
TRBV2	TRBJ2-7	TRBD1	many	TGTGCCAGCGGGCTGACAGGGGGATACGAGCAGTACTTC	CASGLTGGYEQYF
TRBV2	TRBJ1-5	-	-	TGTGCCAGCAGTGAAGGGGAAATCCAGCCCCAGCATTTT	CASSEGEIQPQHF
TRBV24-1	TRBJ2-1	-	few	TGTGCCACCAGCCGGGAAGTAGACAATGAGCAGTTCTTC	CATSREVDNEQFF
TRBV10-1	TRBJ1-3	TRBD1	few	TGCGCCAGCGGATGCCGGAGGACAGGGGGTAGTCGAAGAAACACCATATATTTT	CASGCRRTGGSRRNTIYF
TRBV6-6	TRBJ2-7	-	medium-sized	TGTGCCAGCAGTTACTCGATTTCGAGACCCGAGCAGTACTTC	CASSYSISRPEQYF
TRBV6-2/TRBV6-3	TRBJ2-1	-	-	TGTGCCAGCAGTGACCACAGGGAAGGTGGGTACAATGAGCAGTTCTTC	CASSDHREGGYNEQFF
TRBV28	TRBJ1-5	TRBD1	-	TGTGCCAGCAGTCAGGGGGGCGATCAGCCCCAGCATTTT	CASSQGGDQPQHF
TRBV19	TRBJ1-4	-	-	TGTGCCAGTAAATTTAGGATGGAGTCTGAAAAACTGTTTTTT	CASKFRMESEKLFF
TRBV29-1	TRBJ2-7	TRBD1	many	TGCAGCGTTTCCGGGACAGGGACCTACGAGCAGTACTTC	CSVSGTGTYEQYF
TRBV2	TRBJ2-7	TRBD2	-	TGTGCCAGCACCGAGGGGGTAGCGGGGGCCTACGAGCAGTACTTC	CASTEGVAGAYEQYF
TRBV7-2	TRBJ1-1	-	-	TGTGCCAGCAGCCGAAACCCGCAGGGGATCACTGAAGCTTTCTTT	CASSRNPQGITEAFF
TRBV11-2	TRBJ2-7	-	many	TGTGCCAGCAGCCCAGGGGGGATCTACGAGCAGTACTTC	CASSPGGIYEQYF
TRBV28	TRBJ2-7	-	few	TGTGCCAGCTCCCGGGCCCCTTCCTACGAGCAGTACTTC	CASSRAPSYEQYF
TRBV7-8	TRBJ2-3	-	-	TGTGCCAGCAGCTTAGGGGGTACGCAGTATTTT	CASSLGGTQYF
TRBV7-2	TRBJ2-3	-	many	TGTGCCAGCAGCCTCCAGGGCGGAGATACGCAGTATTTT	CASSLQGGDTQYF
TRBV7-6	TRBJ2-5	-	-	TGTGCCAGCAGCATGACTCTGTACCAAGAGACCCAGTACTTC	CASSMTLYQETQYF
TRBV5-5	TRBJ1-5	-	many	TGTGCCAGCAGGCCAGGGGTTGGCAATCAGCCCCAGCATTTT	CASRPGVGNQPQHF
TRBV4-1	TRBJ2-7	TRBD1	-	TGCGCCAGCAGCCAAACCCTAAGGGGGCGCGTCTCCGAGCAGTACTTC	CASSQTLRGRVSEQYF
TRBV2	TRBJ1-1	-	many	TGTGCCAGCACTCCGTTCTCGAACACTGAAGCTTTCTTT	CASTPFSNTEAFF
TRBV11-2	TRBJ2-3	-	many	TGTGCCAGCAGCTCAACAGGTCTTAGCACAGATACGCAGTATTTT	CASSSTGLSTDTQYF
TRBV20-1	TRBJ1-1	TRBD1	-	TGCAGTGCTAGGGGGGAACCGGGACAGGGCGACACTGAAGCTTTCTTT	CSARGEPGQGDTEAFF
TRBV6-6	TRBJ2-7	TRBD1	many	TGTGCCAGCAGTTACTCATTACAGGGGGCATCCTACGAGCAGTACTTC	CASSYSLQGASYEQYF
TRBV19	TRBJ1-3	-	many	TGTGCCAGTAACTCTTTCGTTGGGGGCGTCGGAAACACCATATATTTT	CASNSFVGGVGNTIYF
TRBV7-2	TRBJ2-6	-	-	TGTGCCAGCAGGGCCGGCGTTTCTGGGGCCAACGTCCTGACTTTC	CASRAGVSGANVLTF
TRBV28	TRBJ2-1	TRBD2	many	TGTGCCAGCAGTTTGGCGGGAGGGTACGGTGAGCAGTTCTTC	CASSLAGGYGEQFF
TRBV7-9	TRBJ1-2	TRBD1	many	TGTGCCAGCAGCCCTACACAGGGGGCTAACTATGGCTACACCTTC	CASSPTQGANYGYTF
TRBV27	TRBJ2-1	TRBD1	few	TGTGCCAGCAGACAGGGGCTTTACAATGAGCAGTTCTTC	CASRQGLYNEQFF
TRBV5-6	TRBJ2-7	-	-	TGTGCCAGCAGCTGGTTGACAACGGATGCTACGAGGCAGTACTTC	CASSWLTTDATRQYF
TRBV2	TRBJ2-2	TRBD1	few	TGTGCCAGCAGTGAGGACAGGGGCGCCACCGGGGAGCTGTTTTTT	CASSEDRGATGELFF
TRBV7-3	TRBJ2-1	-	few	TGTGCCAGCAGCTGGGGCGCCCATGGGGATGAGCAGTTCTTC	CASSWGAHGDEQFF
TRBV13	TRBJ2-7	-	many	TGTGCCAGCAGCTTAGGGCAGGGGACGGGGGAGCAGTACTTC	CASSLGQGTGEQYF
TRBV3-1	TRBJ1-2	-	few	TGTGCCAGCAGCCAAGAGGGCGGGACACAATTCGCCTTC	CASSQEGGTQFAF
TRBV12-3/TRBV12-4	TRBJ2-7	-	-	TGTGCCAGCAGAGACCTCGGGGACGAGCAGTACTTC	CASRDLGDEQYF
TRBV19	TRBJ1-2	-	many	TGTGCCAGTAGACCGATACAACTCCCGGGCTACACCTTC	CASRPIQLPGYTF
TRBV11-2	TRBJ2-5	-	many	TGTGCCAGCAGCTTAAAAAGGCCAACCGGGGAGACCCAGTACTTC	CASSLKRPTGETQYF